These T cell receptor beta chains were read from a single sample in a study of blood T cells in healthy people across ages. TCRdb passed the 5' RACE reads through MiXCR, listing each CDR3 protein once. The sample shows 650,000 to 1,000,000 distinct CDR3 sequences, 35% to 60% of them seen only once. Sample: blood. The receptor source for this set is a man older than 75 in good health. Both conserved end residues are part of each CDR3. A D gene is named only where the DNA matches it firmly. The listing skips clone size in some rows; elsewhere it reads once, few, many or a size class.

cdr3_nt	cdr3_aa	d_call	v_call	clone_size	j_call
TGCGCCAGCAGCCAACTCGGACCCGGGGGCACAGATACGCAGTATTTT	CASSQLGPGGTDTQYF	NA	TRBV4-3	few	TRBJ2-3
TGTGCCAGCAGTCCGGGACAGAGGAACACTGAAGCTTTCTTT	CASSPGQRNTEAFF	TRBD1	TRBV28	few	TRBJ1-1
TGTGCCAGCAGCCAAGGGACAGGTTATGGCTACACCTTC	CASSQGTGYGYTF	TRBD1	TRBV4-3	many	TRBJ1-2
TGTGCCATCTCCTCCAGCGGGAGCTCCTACAATGAGCAGTACTTC	CAISSSGSSYNEQYF	TRBD2	TRBV10-3	NA	TRBJ2-7
TGCAGCGTTGGATCACCGGACAGGGGGTACTACGGGCAGTACTTC	CSVGSPDRGYYGQYF	TRBD1	TRBV29-1	once	TRBJ2-4
TGCAGCGTTGAGGGGGGGCAGTTCTTC	CSVEGGQFF	NA	TRBV29-1	NA	TRBJ2-1
TGTGCCAGCAGCTTTACCCCTGGGGAGACCCAGTACTTC	CASSFTPGETQYF	NA	TRBV5-6	many	TRBJ2-5
TGTGCCAGCAGCTTAGGGTCCAGCCCAAATGAAGAGACCCAGTACTTC	CASSLGSSPNEETQYF	NA	TRBV11-2	many	TRBJ2-5
TGTGCCAGCAGAACTCAGGGGGGTGAGCAGTTCTTC	CASRTQGGEQFF	NA	TRBV7-2	NA	TRBJ2-1
TGCAGCGCTCTGAGCGCCTGCGAGCAGTACTTC	CSALSACEQYF	NA	TRBV29-1	NA	TRBJ2-7
TGTGCCAGCAGTTTATACGCTTCCAATTCACCCCTCCACTTT	CASSLYASNSPLHF	NA	TRBV12-3/TRBV12-4	few	TRBJ1-6
TGTGCCAGCAGCCAAGATCTAGCGGTTTACAATGAGCAGTTCTTC	CASSQDLAVYNEQFF	TRBD2	TRBV4-2	few	TRBJ2-1
TGCAGCGTTGATGCGGGAGAGGGGTACAATGAGCAGTTCTTC	CSVDAGEGYNEQFF	TRBD2	TRBV29-1	NA	TRBJ2-1
TGTGCCAGCAGCCAAGGGGGCCTGAGCCTAGAGACCCAGTACTTC	CASSQGGLSLETQYF	NA	TRBV4-2	once	TRBJ2-5
TGCGCCAGCAGCCCCGACCAGTACGAGCAGTACTTC	CASSPDQYEQYF	NA	TRBV5-1	NA	TRBJ2-7
TGTGCCAGCAGCCCGCGAGATTTTACCGGGTCTAGCGGAACAGATACGCAGTATTTT	CASSPRDFTGSSGTDTQYF	TRBD2	TRBV4-2	NA	TRBJ2-3
TGCGCCAGCAGCCCCGGACAGGAAAAAACAGATACGCAGTATTTT	CASSPGQEKTDTQYF	TRBD1	TRBV5-1	NA	TRBJ2-3
TGCGCCAGCAGCTTGGATGGGCAGTCGAACACCGGGGAGCTGTTTTTT	CASSLDGQSNTGELFF	NA	TRBV5-1	NA	TRBJ2-2
TGTGCCAGCAGTCTAACCCCGGGACCCACAGGGAGAGATACGCAGTATTTT	CASSLTPGPTGRDTQYF	NA	TRBV27	once	TRBJ2-3
TGCAGTGCTAGAGGGACTAGCACCGGCGAGCAGTACTTC	CSARGTSTGEQYF	TRBD2	TRBV20-1	NA	TRBJ2-7
TGTGCCAGCAGTGCCCATAGCGGGAATAGTGAGCAGTACTTC	CASSAHSGNSEQYF	TRBD2	TRBV12-3/TRBV12-4	NA	TRBJ2-5